This is a list of T cell receptor beta chains from one sample in a study of human T cells and chemical hapten exposure. MiXCR was run by TCRdb on the RACE reads, yielding one entry per CDR3 protein. The sample records under 300,000 distinct CDR3 sequences, roughly 7.7% being singletons. The sample consisted of whole blood, taken in connection with sensitization to the hapten diphenylcyclopropenone (DPC). These receptor sequences come from a man between 18 and 35 years old with alopecia areata. Some clones in this sample may be carry-over from other donors' samples. Each CDR3 is given with its conserved first and last residue. A D gene is named only where the DNA matches it firmly. Clone size, where shown, is once, few, many, or a class for clones that have expanded.

D gene	J gene	V gene	clone size	CDR3 protein	CDR3 DNA
-	TRBJ1-5	TRBV2	-	CASRYGVGRTRSNQPQHF	TGTGCCAGTCGCTACGGAGTCGGTCGAACCAGGAGCAATCAGCCCCAGCATTTT
TRBD1	TRBJ1-2	TRBV27	many	CASSLGTGANYGYTF	TGTGCCAGCAGTTTAGGGACAGGCGCTAACTATGGCTACACCTTC
-	TRBJ1-5	TRBV4-3	-	CASSPFLAGPQHF	TGCGCCAGCAGCCCTTTCTTGGCGGGGCCCCAGCATTTT
-	TRBJ2-1	TRBV10-3	many	CATKSGSDNEQFF	TGTGCCACGAAGTCGGGGTCAGACAATGAGCAGTTCTTC
-	TRBJ2-5	TRBV5-6	-	CASSFARDSQETQYF	TGTGCCAGCAGCTTTGCCCGCGACAGTCAAGAGACCCAGTACTTC
TRBD2	TRBJ2-3	TRBV3-1	few	CASSPRLASPTDTQYF	TGTGCCAGCAGCCCCCGACTAGCCTCCCCCACAGATACGCAGTATTTT
-	TRBJ2-5	TRBV7-2	-	CASSLVAGSQETQYF	TGTGCCAGCAGCTTAGTTGCTGGCAGCCAAGAGACCCAGTACTTC
TRBD1	TRBJ2-3	TRBV4-2	few	CASSQERQGSTDTQYF	TGTGCCAGCAGCCAAGAACGACAGGGGAGCACAGATACGCAGTATTTT
-	TRBJ2-1	TRBV5-1	few	CASSLVSGVNEQFF	TGCGCCAGCAGCTTGGTGAGTGGAGTGAATGAGCAGTTCTTC
TRBD2	TRBJ2-5	TRBV7-2	-	CASSSTSFPQETQYF	TGTGCCAGCAGCTCGACTAGCTTCCCCCAAGAGACCCAGTACTTC
-	TRBJ1-6	TRBV11-2	few	CASSWDGIRLWGSPLHF	TGTGCCAGCAGCTGGGACGGAATCCGCTTATGGGGTTCACCCCTCCACTTT
-	TRBJ1-1	TRBV3-1	-	CASSQDLAGEAFF	TGTGCCAGCAGCCAAGATCTCGCGGGTGAAGCTTTCTTT
-	TRBJ2-7	TRBV20-1	-	CSARVRGTGYEQYF	TGCAGTGCTAGAGTCCGTGGGACGGGGTACGAGCAGTACTTC
TRBD1	TRBJ2-2	TRBV12-3/TRBV12-4	few	CASSHAGGANTGELFF	TGTGCCAGCAGTCATGCAGGGGGCGCGAACACCGGGGAGCTGTTTTTT
TRBD1	TRBJ1-2	TRBV28	-	CASSLFGGDRGGDGYTF	TGTGCCAGCAGTTTATTCGGGGGTGACAGGGGTGGCGATGGCTACACCTTC
TRBD1	TRBJ1-2	TRBV28	-	CASTRGGQGRGYTF	TGTGCCAGCACCCGAGGGGGACAGGGACGAGGCTACACCTTC
TRBD2	TRBJ2-5	TRBV4-3	many	CASSVVLAGLQETQYF	TGCGCCAGCAGCGTCGTTTTAGCGGGACTCCAAGAGACCCAGTACTTC
-	TRBJ2-3	TRBV9	few	CASSVRAASTDTQYF	TGTGCCAGCAGCGTACGGGCGGCGAGCACAGATACGCAGTATTTT
TRBD1	TRBJ1-1	TRBV7-2	-	CASSYSSDRTMNTEAFF	TGTGCCAGCAGCTATTCTTCGGACAGGACGATGAACACTGAAGCTTTCTTT
TRBD1	TRBJ2-4	TRBV7-2	-	CASSLEGAAGIQYF	TGTGCCAGCAGCTTAGAGGGGGCGGCCGGCATTCAGTACTTC
-	TRBJ1-2	TRBV12-3/TRBV12-4	once	CASSFWGYGYTF	TGTGCCAGCAGTTTTTGGGGATATGGCTACACCTTC
-	TRBJ1-3	TRBV5-1	many	CASSPEGGAGNTIYF	TGCGCCAGCAGCCCGGAGGGGGGGGCTGGAAACACCATATATTTT
-	TRBJ1-1	TRBV20-1	-	CSAIPLGGTEAFF	TGCAGTGCTATTCCCCTCGGGGGGACTGAAGCTTTCTTT
-	TRBJ1-2	TRBV20-1	-	CSASGTLEDPNYGYTF	TGCAGTGCTTCCGGGACACTAGAGGACCCTAACTATGGCTACACCTTC
TRBD2	TRBJ2-5	TRBV29-1	-	CSVARTGTSVKTQYF	TGCAGCGTTGCGAGAACCGGGACTAGCGTGAAGACCCAGTACTTC
-	TRBJ1-5	TRBV12-3/TRBV12-4	-	CASSLIGGAQPQHF	TGTGCCAGCAGTCTGATAGGGGGGGCCCAGCCCCAGCATTTT
TRBD1	TRBJ1-6	TRBV7-9	-	CASSAPGRGISNSPLHF	TGTGCCAGCAGCGCTCCCGGCAGGGGGATTAGTAATTCACCCCTCCACTTT
-	TRBJ2-7	TRBV5-1	few	CASSTRLGGYEQYF	TGCGCCAGCAGCACACGACTAGGGGGCTACGAGCAGTACTTC
TRBD2	TRBJ2-3	TRBV4-3	few	CASSQDGLGPDTQYF	TGCGCCAGCAGCCAAGACGGACTAGGACCGGATACGCAGTATTTT
-	TRBJ1-1	TRBV9	-	CASSVWGSTEAFF	TGTGCCAGCAGCGTATGGGGTTCCACTGAAGCTTTCTTT
TRBD1	TRBJ1-4	TRBV7-9	few	CASSQQGGIEKLFF	TGTGCCAGCAGCCAACAGGGGGGAATCGAAAAACTGTTTTTT
-	TRBJ1-6	TRBV6-1	-	CASSELLSSYNSPLHF	TGTGCCAGCAGTGAACTTCTGAGCTCCTATAATTCACCCCTCCACTTT
-	TRBJ1-1	TRBV6-5	-	CASSYSRRQTEAFF	TGTGCCAGCAGTTACTCAAGAAGACAGACTGAAGCTTTCTTT
-	TRBJ2-3	TRBV9	few	CASSVPGDLTDTQYF	TGTGCCAGCAGCGTTCCAGGGGACCTCACAGATACGCAGTATTTT
-	TRBJ1-1	TRBV6-2/TRBV6-3	few	CASSYFLRRGNTEAFF	TGTGCCAGCAGTTATTTCCTCAGGAGGGGGAACACTGAAGCTTTCTTT